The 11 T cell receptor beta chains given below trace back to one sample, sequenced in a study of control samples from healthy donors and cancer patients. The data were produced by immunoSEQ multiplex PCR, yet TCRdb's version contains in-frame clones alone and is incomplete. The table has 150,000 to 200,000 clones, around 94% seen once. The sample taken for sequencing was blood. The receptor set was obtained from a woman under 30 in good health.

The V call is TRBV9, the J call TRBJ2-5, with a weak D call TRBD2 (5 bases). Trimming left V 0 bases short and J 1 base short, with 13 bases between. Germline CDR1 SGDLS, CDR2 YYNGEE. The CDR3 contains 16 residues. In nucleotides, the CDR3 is TGTGCCAGCAGCGTAGATGGCAGCGGAGCCCAAGAGACCCAGTACTTC. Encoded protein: CASSVDGSGAQETQYF.

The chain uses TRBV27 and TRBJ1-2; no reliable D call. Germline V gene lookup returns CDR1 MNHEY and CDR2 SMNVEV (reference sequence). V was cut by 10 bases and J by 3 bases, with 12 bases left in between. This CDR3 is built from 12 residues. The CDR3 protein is CATLKRDYGYTF. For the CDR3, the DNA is TGTGCCACCCTAAAGAGGGACTATGGCTACACCTTC.

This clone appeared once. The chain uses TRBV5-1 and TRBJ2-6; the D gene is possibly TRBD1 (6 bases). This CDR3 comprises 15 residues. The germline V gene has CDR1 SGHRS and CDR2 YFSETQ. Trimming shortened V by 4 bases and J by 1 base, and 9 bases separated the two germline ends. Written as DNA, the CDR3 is TGCGCCAGCAGCGGGGACACGTCTGGGGCCAACGTCCTGACTTTC. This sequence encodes CASSGDTSGANVLTF.

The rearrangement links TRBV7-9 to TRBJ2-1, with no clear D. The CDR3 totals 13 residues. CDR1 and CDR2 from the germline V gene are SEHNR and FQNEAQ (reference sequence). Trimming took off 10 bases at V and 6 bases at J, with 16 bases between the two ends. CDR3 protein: CANSGRSRNEQFF. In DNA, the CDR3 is TGTGCCAACTCTGGACGGAGTCGCAATGAGCAGTTCTTC.

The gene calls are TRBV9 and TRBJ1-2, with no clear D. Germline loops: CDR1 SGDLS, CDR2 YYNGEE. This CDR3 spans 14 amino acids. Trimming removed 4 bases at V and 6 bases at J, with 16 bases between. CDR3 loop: CASSPRGRSDGYTF. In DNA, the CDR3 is TGTGCCAGCAGCCCCCGGGGTAGGAGCGATGGCTACACCTTC.

The CDR3 spells CASSESEPWQLVGELFF. The CDR3 nucleotides are TGTGCCAGCAGTGAATCCGAACCCTGGCAGTTGGTGGGGGAGCTGTTTTTT. The V gene is TRBV6-1, the J gene TRBJ2-2; D unclear. The CDR3 is 17 residues long. V lost 2 bases, J lost 8 bases, and 21 bases lay in between. Germline V gives CDR1 MNHNS, CDR2 SASEGT.

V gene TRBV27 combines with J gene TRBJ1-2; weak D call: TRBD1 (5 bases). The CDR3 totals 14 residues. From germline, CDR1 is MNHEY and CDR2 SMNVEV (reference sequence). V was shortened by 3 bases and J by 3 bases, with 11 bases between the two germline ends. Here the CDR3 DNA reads TGTGCCAGCAGTTTCTACAGGCTAGACTATGGCTACACCTTC. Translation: CASSFYRLDYGYTF.

The CDR3 region is CASSLEGRPTDTQYF. In DNA, the CDR3 is TGTGCCAGCAGCTTAGAAGGGAGACCCACAGATACGCAGTATTTT. V and J are TRBV7-9 and TRBJ2-3, with D tentatively TRBD2 (5 bases). V lost 1 base to trimming and J lost 2 bases, with 10 bases between them. The germline V gene encodes CDR1 SEHNR and CDR2 FQNEAQ (reference sequence). This CDR3 is 15 amino acids long. Based on the CDR3 plus reference TRBV7-9 and TRBJ2-3, the full variable domain is DTGVSQNPRHKITKRGQNVTFRCDPISEHNRLYWYRQTLGQGPEFLTYFQNEAQLEKSRLLSDRFSAERPKGSFSTLEIQRTEQGDSAMYLCASSLEGRPTDTQYFGPGTRLTVL.

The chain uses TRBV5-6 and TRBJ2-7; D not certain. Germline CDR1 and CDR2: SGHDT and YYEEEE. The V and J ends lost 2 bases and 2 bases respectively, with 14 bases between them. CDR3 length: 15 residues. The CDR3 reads CASSFSGPGTYEQYF. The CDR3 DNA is TGTGCCAGCAGCTTTTCTGGGCCAGGTACCTACGAGCAGTACTTC.

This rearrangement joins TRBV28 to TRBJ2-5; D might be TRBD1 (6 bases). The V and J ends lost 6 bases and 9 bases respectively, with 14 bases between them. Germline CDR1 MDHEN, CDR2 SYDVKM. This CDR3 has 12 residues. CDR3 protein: CASSPGQFSQYF. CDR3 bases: TGTGCCAGCAGCCCCGGACAGTTCTCCCAGTACTTC.

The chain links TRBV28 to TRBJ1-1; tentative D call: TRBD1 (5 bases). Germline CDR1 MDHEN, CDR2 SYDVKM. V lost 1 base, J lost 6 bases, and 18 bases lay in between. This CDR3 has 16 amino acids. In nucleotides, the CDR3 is TGTGCCAGCAGTTTATTGAGGGGAGAGGTGTCCGCTGAAGCTTTCTTT. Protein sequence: CASSLLRGEVSAEAFF.